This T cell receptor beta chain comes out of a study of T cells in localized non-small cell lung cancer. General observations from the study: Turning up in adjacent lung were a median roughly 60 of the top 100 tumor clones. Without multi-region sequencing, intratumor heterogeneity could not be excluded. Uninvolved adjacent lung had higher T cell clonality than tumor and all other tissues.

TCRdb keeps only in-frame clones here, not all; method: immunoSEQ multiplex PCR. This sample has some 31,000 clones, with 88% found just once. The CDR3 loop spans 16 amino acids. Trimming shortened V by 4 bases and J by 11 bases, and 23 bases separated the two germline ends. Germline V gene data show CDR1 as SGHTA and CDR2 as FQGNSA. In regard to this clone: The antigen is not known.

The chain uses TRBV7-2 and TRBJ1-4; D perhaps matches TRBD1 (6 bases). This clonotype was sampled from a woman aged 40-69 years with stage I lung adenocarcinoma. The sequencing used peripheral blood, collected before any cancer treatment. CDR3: CASSSPGGRSDAKLFF. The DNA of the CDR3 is TGTGCCAGCAGCTCCCCTGGGGGGCGGTCCGACGCGAAACTGTTTTTT.